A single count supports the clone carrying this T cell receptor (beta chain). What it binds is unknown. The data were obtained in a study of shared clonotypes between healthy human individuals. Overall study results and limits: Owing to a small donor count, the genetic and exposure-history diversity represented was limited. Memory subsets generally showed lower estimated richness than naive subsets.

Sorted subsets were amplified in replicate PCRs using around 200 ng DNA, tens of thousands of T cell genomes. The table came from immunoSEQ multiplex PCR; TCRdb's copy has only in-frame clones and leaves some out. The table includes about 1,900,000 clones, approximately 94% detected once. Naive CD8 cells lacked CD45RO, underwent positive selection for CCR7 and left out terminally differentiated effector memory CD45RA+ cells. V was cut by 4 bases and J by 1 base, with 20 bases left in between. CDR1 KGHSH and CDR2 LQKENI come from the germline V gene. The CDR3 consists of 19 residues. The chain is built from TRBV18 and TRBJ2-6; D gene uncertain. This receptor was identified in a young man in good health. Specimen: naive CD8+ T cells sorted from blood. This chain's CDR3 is CASSRGRAYQESGANVLTF. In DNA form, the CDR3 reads TGTGCCAGCTCACGCGGCCGAGCGTACCAGGAGTCTGGGGCCAACGTCCTGACTTTC.